This record looks at one T cell receptor beta chain sequence and its context. Antigen: not known. Germline V CDR1 and CDR2: MNHEY, SVGAGI. The CDR3 contains 16 residues. The V gene end was trimmed by 0 bases and the J gene end by 2 bases; junction bases not matched to a gene: 6. The table came from immunoSEQ multiplex PCR; TCRdb's copy has only in-frame clones and leaves some out. This sample carries 150,000 to 200,000 clones, about 85% of them seen once, and the ten largest clones take approximately 15%. The sample comes from a study of cytomegalovirus exposure and HLA in healthy donors. Overall study context: The 95 to 150 validation repertoires used a platform that matched the one used for the roughly 700 first-cohort repertoires, as a later analysis reported.

Overall study findings and caveats: For most TCR sequences rarity was the rule, although some public TCRs occurred in many donors. The classifier was said to identify cytomegalovirus status with high specificity and sensitivity. Investigators reported under 200 TCR beta chains as tied to cytomegalovirus.

The rearrangement joins TRBV6-5 to TRBJ1-2; 7 bases fit TRBD1. The source is a man between 18 and 35 years old in good health and CMV-seropositive. The sequenced sample was PBMCs. This CDR3 is CASSYSRTGLNYGYTF. The CDR3 region has the DNA TGTGCCAGCAGTTACTCCCGGACAGGATTAAACTATGGCTACACCTTC.